This T cell receptor beta chain derives from a study of T cells in Graves' hyperthyroidism and ophthalmopathy. Losses at the gene ends were 5 bases for V and 5 bases for J; bases not matched to a gene: 10. The CDR3 spans 16 residues. Looked up from germline, CDR1 is SGHVS and CDR2 is FQNEAQ. Authors of the study amplified TCR beta CDR3 regions from RNA transcripts. TCR CDR3 regions were first amplified by RT-PCR with HTBI primers. TCRdb called the multiplex PCR reads again in MiXCR, with one record for every CDR3 protein. Of about 570,000 distinct CDR3 sequences listed, about 45% are singletons. This chain connects TRBV7-8 to TRBJ1-5, with 9 bases that match TRBD1. The receptor's source is an adult woman with Graves' disease, either hyperthyroidism or ophthalmopathy (not recorded which). Sequencing input: peripheral blood or thyroid tissue (not recorded which). As DNA, the CDR3 is TGTGCCAGCAGCACCGGGACAGGGTTGGGTTATCAGCCCCAGCATTTT. Amino acids: CASSTGTGLGYQPQHF.